This TCR beta chain was found in a study of T cells after yellow fever vaccination. Findings and limits, study-wide: A secondary response was less intense yet reached its peak sooner, at day 5 versus 15. Post-booster reappearance was seen for most primary-vaccination clones (around 96% CD4, 80% to 90% CD8).

Worth noting for this clonotype: Its specificity is not known.

The 5'RACE template-switching step produced TCR cDNA and added a universal primer site and UMIs. In TCRdb, the 5' RACE reads were re-called with MiXCR into one record per CDR3 protein. This table has some 240,000 distinct CDR3 sequences, about 5.2% appearing once. The origin of this receptor is a man aged 18 to 30 who received the YFV17D yellow fever vaccine. Sequences were derived from CD4+ T cells sorted from PBMCs, sampled on the day of the yellow fever booster vaccination.

DNA for the CDR3: TGTGCCAGCAGCTCCGGGACTAGCCCCTACAATGAGCAGTTCTTC. Protein sequence: CASSSGTSPYNEQFF. The rearrangement joins TRBV11-3 to TRBJ2-1; TRBD2 matches at 9 bases. The CDR3 sequence is 15 residues long. With V trimmed by 4 bases and J by 2 bases, 3 bases remained unmatched. Germline V lookup: CDR1 SGHNT, CDR2 YENEEA.